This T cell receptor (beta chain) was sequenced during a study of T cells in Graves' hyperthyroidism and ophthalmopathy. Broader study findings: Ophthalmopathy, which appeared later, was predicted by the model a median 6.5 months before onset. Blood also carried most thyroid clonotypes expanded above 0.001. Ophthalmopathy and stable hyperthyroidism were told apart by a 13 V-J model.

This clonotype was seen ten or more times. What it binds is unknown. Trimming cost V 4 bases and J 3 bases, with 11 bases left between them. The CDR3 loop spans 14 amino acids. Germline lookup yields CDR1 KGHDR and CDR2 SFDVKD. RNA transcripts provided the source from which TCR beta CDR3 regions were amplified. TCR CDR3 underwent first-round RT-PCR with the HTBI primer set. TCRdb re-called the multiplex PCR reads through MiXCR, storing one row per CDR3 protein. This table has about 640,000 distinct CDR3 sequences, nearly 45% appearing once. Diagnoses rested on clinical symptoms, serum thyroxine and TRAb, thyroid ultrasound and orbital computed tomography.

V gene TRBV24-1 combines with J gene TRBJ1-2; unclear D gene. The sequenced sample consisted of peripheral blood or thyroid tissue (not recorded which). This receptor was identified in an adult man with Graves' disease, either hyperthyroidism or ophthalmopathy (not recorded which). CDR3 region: CATSDPTTDYGYTF. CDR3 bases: TGTGCCACCAGTGACCCCACCACCGACTATGGCTACACCTTC.